This TCR beta chain derives from a study of blood T cells in healthy people across ages. Sample-barcoded 5' priming and a J-beta primer mix drove a second PCR of 7 to 11 cycles. TCRdb ran MiXCR on the 5' RACE reads and lists one entry per CDR3 protein. The sample gives about 970,000 distinct CDR3 sequences, roughly 50% of which show up once; about a fifth is in the top ten. Germline V gene lookup returns CDR1 LNHDA and CDR2 SQIVND (reference sequence). This CDR3 comprises 12 residues. Notes on this clonotype: One end of the junction fails to match germline, which may point to a read error.

This chain links TRBV19 with TRBJ2-5; D ambiguous. This TCR was recovered from an older woman in good health. The sequenced material came from blood. CDR3 amino acids: CASSRNQETPYF. The CDR3 coding sequence is TGTGCCAGTAGCAGAAACCAAGAGACCCCGTACTTC.